Detailed here is one T cell receptor beta chain. These data are taken from a study of shared T cell receptors in the human thymus. Produced via immunoSEQ multiplex PCR; TCRdb's table is partial and in-frame only. The data show hundreds of thousands of clones, about 89% seen once. Separately, the same data were catalogued under a study of human thymus T cells. That work contributes: Healthy Finnish infants undergoing corrective surgery for congenital heart defects provided the donor material. Thymus tissue for the work was resected from patients undergoing corrective heart surgery. Apparent skewing of V and J gene usage characterized both thymic and blood repertoires. Among unrelated individuals, related research reported thymic repertoires that overlapped highly.

The receptor was isolated from a boy under two years old with a congenital heart defect. Material: thymocytes.

The CDR3 here is CATSRTLEYEQYF. CDR3 in DNA: TGTGCCACCAGCAGGACCCTAGAGTACGAGCAGTACTTC. The chain has TRBV15 and TRBJ2-7; D gene ambiguous. The V gene lost 3 bases and the J gene lost 4 bases, with 10 bases spanning the gap. There are 13 residues in the CDR3. From germline, CDR1 is LNHNV and CDR2 YYDKDF (reference sequence). The whole variable domain, remainder taken from reference TRBV15 and TRBJ2-7, is DAMVIQNPRYQVTQFGKPVTLSCSQTLNHNVMYWYQQKSSQAPKLLFHYYDKDFNNEADTPDNFQSRRPNTSFCFLDIRSPGLGDTAMYLCATSRTLEYEQYFGPGTRLTVT.